The rows below give T cell receptor beta chains drawn from one sample of a study of technical replicates of blood from a few donors. TCRdb's copy holds only in-frame clones and misses some; the assay was immunoSEQ multiplex PCR. The table records nearly 80,000 clones, approximately 91% of them present only once. The sequenced sample was T cells isolated from PBMCs. The receptors stem from a human donor in good health. Both conserved end residues are part of each CDR3. Each record gives: V gene, J gene, D gene, clone size, CDR3 length, CDR3 protein, CDR3 DNA. The D gene is left open where the match is weak. Some rows have no size entry. The others give once, few or many, or a class for an expanded clone.

>TRBV5-6|TRBJ1-5|.|.|16
CASSFGGTYSNQPQHF
TGTGCCAGCAGCTTTGGGGGGACTTATAGCAATCAGCCCCAGCATTTT
>TRBV5-1|TRBJ2-7|.|.|15
CASNPLAAGTSEQYF
TGCGCCAGCAATCCCCTAGCTGCGGGAACGAGTGAGCAGTACTTC
>TRBV6-1|TRBJ2-7|TRBD2|.|15
CASSVVTSGRHEQYF
TGTGCCAGCAGTGTAGTGACTAGCGGGAGACACGAGCAGTACTTC
>TRBV7-9|TRBJ1-1|.|.|11
CASSSRREAFF
TGTGCCAGCAGCTCAAGGAGGGAAGCTTTCTTT
>TRBV27|TRBJ2-7|.|.|14
CASSLGRGRYEQYF
TGTGCCAGCAGTCTAGGGAGGGGGAGATACGAGCAGTACTTC
>TRBV27|TRBJ1-5|TRBD1|.|13
CASRPPGGQPQHF
TGTGCCAGCAGACCTCCAGGGGGACAGCCCCAGCATTTT
>TRBV7-9|TRBJ2-3|TRBD1|.|14
CASSSQGAGDTQYF
TGTGCCAGCAGCTCCCAGGGGGCAGGAGATACGCAGTATTTT
>TRBV28|TRBJ2-2|.|.|15
CASSPDSTNTGELFF
TGTGCCAGCAGTCCAGACAGTACGAACACCGGGGAGCTGTTTTTT
>TRBV9|TRBJ1-2|.|once|15
CASSVVSGELTGYTF
TGTGCCAGCAGCGTAGTATCAGGGGAGCTCACTGGCTACACCTTC
>TRBV7-3|TRBJ2-2|TRBD2|.|17
CASSPNLLAGVPGELFF
TGTGCCAGCAGCCCGAACCTACTAGCGGGAGTGCCCGGGGAGCTGTTTTTT
>TRBV5-6|TRBJ2-4|TRBD2|few|13
CASSYALAGGPNF
TGTGCCAGCAGCTACGCCCTAGCGGGAGGGCCAAACTTC
>TRBV27|TRBJ2-3|TRBD2|.|17
CASSETLAGLFTDTQYF
TGTGCCAGCAGCGAAACACTAGCGGGCTTATTCACAGATACGCAGTATTTT
>TRBV5-4|TRBJ2-2|.|.|14
CASSGGPNTGELFF
TGTGCCAGCAGTGGAGGCCCGAACACCGGGGAGCTGTTTTTT
>TRBV5-6|TRBJ2-1|TRBD1|.|18
CASSRPQGQGLFYNEQFF
TGTGCCAGCAGCCGTCCTCAGGGACAGGGGCTATTCTACAATGAGCAGTTCTTC
>TRBV28|TRBJ2-7|TRBD2|.|15
CASSVWREMGYEQYF
TGTGCCAGCAGTGTCTGGCGGGAGATGGGGTACGAGCAGTACTTC
>TRBV9|TRBJ2-7|TRBD1|.|15
CASSVSSTGGSEQYF
TGTGCCAGCAGCGTAAGTAGTACAGGGGGCTCCGAGCAGTACTTC
>TRBV6-6|TRBJ2-7|.|.|15
CASSLGPNPPYEQYF
TGTGCCAGCAGTCTGGGCCCCAACCCCCCCTACGAGCAGTACTTC
>TRBV19|TRBJ1-1|.|.|15
CASRSARRGATEAFF
TGTGCCAGTAGATCTGCCCGACGGGGGGCCACTGAAGCTTTCTTT
>TRBV4-1|TRBJ2-7|.|.|15
CASSQELVASYEQYF
TGCGCCAGCAGCCAAGAGCTAGTTGCCTCCTACGAGCAGTACTTC
>TRBV29-1|TRBJ2-5|TRBD1|.|11
CSVGTGETQYF
TGCAGCGTTGGGACAGGGGAGACCCAGTACTTC
>TRBV14|TRBJ2-2|.|.|13
CASSQDYTGELFF
TGTGCCAGCAGCCAAGATTACACAGGGGAGCTGTTTTTT
>TRBV6-5|TRBJ1-1|.|.|13
CASSYAENTEAFF
TGTGCCAGCAGTTACGCAGAGAACACTGAAGCTTTCTTT
>TRBV27|TRBJ2-7|.|.|14
CASKGAGGPDEQYF
TGTGCCTCCAAGGGGGCCGGGGGCCCGGACGAGCAGTACTTC
>TRBV7-9|TRBJ1-1|TRBD1|.|15
CASSLVTGQNTEAFF
TGTGCCAGCAGCTTAGTGACAGGGCAGAACACTGAAGCTTTCTTT
>TRBV4-1|TRBJ2-1|TRBD2|.|18
CASSQGRLAGLSYNEQFF
TGCGCCAGCAGCCAAGGACGACTAGCGGGATTATCCTACAATGAGCAGTTCTTC
>TRBV4-2|TRBJ2-2|TRBD2|few|15
CASSPGLAGTGELFF
TGTGCCAGCAGCCCCGGACTAGCGGGAACCGGGGAGCTGTTTTTT
>TRBV6-1|TRBJ2-5|TRBD2|.|14
CASSEGGFEETQYF
TGTGCCAGCAGTGAGGGAGGGTTCGAGGAGACCCAGTACTTC
>TRBV5-5|TRBJ2-7|TRBD2|.|15
CASSLTPGLENEQYF
TGTGCCAGCAGCCTTACCCCGGGACTAGAAAACGAGCAGTACTTC
>TRBV19|TRBJ1-2|TRBD1|.|14
CASSIPGTAYGYTF
TGTGCCAGTAGTATACCCGGGACAGCCTATGGCTACACCTTC
>TRBV5-1|TRBJ2-1|.|.|12
CASSNTWNEQFF
TGCGCCAGCAGCAACACGTGGAATGAGCAGTTCTTC
>TRBV9|TRBJ1-5|.|.|13
CASSEHGNQPQHF
TGTGCCAGCAGCGAACACGGCAATCAGCCCCAGCATTTT
>TRBV9|TRBJ1-1|.|.|14
CASSPRLGNTEAFF
TGTGCCAGCAGCCCCCGACTCGGGAACACTGAAGCTTTCTTT
>TRBV7-2|TRBJ2-1|.|.|15
CASLPIAGSHNEQFF
TGTGCCAGCCTACCTATCGCCGGGTCTCACAATGAGCAGTTCTTC
>TRBV5-4|TRBJ1-2|TRBD1|.|16
CASSSGQGALNYGYTF
TGTGCCAGCAGCTCGGGACAGGGGGCTTTAAACTATGGCTACACCTTC
>TRBV21-1|TRBJ2-5|.|once|13
CASSKGTGLTQYF
TGTGCCAGCAGCAAAGGGACAGGACTGACCCAGTACTTC
>TRBV5-1|TRBJ2-3|.|.|14
CASSQQGGTDTQYF
TGCGCCAGCAGCCAACAGGGTGGGACAGATACGCAGTATTTT
>TRBV9|TRBJ1-2|.|.|14
CASSGQGSNYGYTF
TGTGCCAGCAGCGGTCAGGGTAGTAATTATGGCTACACCTTC
>TRBV19|TRBJ2-5|TRBD1|.|20
CASSNDRGFEARKARETQYF
TGTGCCAGTAGTAATGACAGGGGTTTTGAAGCCCGTAAAGCGAGAGAGACCCAGTACTTC
>TRBV5-1|TRBJ2-2|TRBD2|.|15
CASSSSLAGTGELFF
TGCGCCAGCAGCTCCTCACTAGCGGGCACCGGGGAGCTGTTTTTT
>TRBV19|TRBJ1-3|.|.|16
CASSLQGADSGNTIYF
TGTGCCAGTAGTCTCCAGGGTGCGGACTCTGGAAACACCATATATTTT
>TRBV28|TRBJ1-3|TRBD1|.|16
CASYRGDRSSGNTIYF
TGTGCCAGCTACCGGGGGGACAGGTCCTCTGGAAACACCATATATTTT
>TRBV10-1|TRBJ2-3|TRBD2|.|16
CASSQTSGGSTDTQYF
TGCGCCAGCAGTCAAACTAGCGGAGGAAGCACAGATACGCAGTATTTT
>TRBV9|TRBJ2-1|TRBD2|.|16
CASSPILAGELGEQFF
TGTGCCAGCAGCCCGATACTAGCGGGAGAATTAGGTGAGCAGTTCTTC
>TRBV19|TRBJ2-7|TRBD1|.|15
CASSIMGQGLSEQYF
TGTGCCAGTAGTATCATGGGACAGGGGTTATCAGAGCAGTACTTC
>TRBV7-9|TRBJ2-1|TRBD2|.|15
CASLDRLAPYNEQFF
TGTGCCAGCTTAGACAGACTAGCACCCTACAATGAGCAGTTCTTC
>TRBV5-1|TRBJ1-1|.|few|14
CASSPRAGSTEAFF
TGCGCCAGCAGCCCTCGGGCTGGGAGCACTGAAGCTTTCTTT
>TRBV19|TRBJ2-7|.|.|15
CASSTTGKVPYEQYF
TGTGCCAGTAGTACTACAGGGAAGGTGCCCTACGAGCAGTACTTC
>TRBV9|TRBJ2-5|TRBD2|.|16
CASSVGLAGGLETQYF
TGTGCCAGCAGCGTAGGGCTAGCGGGAGGGCTAGAGACCCAGTACTTC
>TRBV5-4|TRBJ1-4|TRBD1|once|15
CASSSRQGSGEKLFF
TGTGCCAGCAGCTCACGACAGGGCTCTGGTGAAAAACTGTTTTTT
>TRBV6-5|TRBJ1-1|TRBD1|few|15
CASSSLGGGYTEAFF
TGTGCCAGCAGTTCCCTAGGGGGCGGGTACACTGAAGCTTTCTTT
>TRBV10-3|TRBJ1-4|TRBD1|.|14
CAIRDRGPNEKLFF
TGTGCCATCCGCGACAGGGGGCCTAATGAAAAACTGTTTTTT